Following are 14 T cell receptor beta chains from one sample sequenced in a study of CD8+ T cells in alopecia areata. Sequencing templates came from extracted RNA that was reverse transcribed into cDNA. The method was immunoSEQ multiplex PCR; TCRdb's version includes in-frame clones alone and lacks a portion of them. The table includes more than 200,000 clones, approximately 61% detected once. This sample comprised CD4+ T cells sorted from blood, obtained at week 0. These receptors all stem from a human donor with alopecia areata.

This clone was detected ten times or more. The V gene is TRBV4-3, the J gene TRBJ2-3, with 10 bases lining up with TRBD2. The CDR3 is made up of 15 amino acids. V shed 2 bases, J shed 1 base, and the junction held 0 bases outside the gene matches. Germline-derived CDR1 and CDR2 are LGHNA and YSLEER. CDR3 sequence reads: CASSQLAGGTDTQYF. The CDR3, as DNA: TGCGCCAGCAGCCAACTAGCGGGGGGCACAGATACGCAGTATTTT.

The chain couples TRBV6-6 to TRBJ2-5; 11 bases fit TRBD2. The ends lost 0 bases at V and 5 bases at J; junction bases unmatched: 5. This CDR3 region has 16 residues. Germline CDR1 MNHNY, CDR2 SVGAGI (reference sequence). The CDR3 region is CASSYSRLAGQETQYF. In DNA, the CDR3 is TGTGCCAGCAGTTACTCGAGACTAGCGGGGCAGGAGACCCAGTACTTC.

CDR3 coding DNA: TGTGCCTGGAGTGTTAAGGCTTCGAACACTGAAGCTTTCTTT. As protein: CAWSVKASNTEAFF. This chain connects TRBV30 to TRBJ1-1; D remains ambiguous. The CDR3 totals 14 residues. Germline CDR1 GTSNPN, CDR2 SVGIG (reference sequence). Trimming took off 0 bases at V and 1 base at J, with 9 bases between the two ends.

The chain couples TRBV6-5 to TRBJ1-4, with TRBD1 as a possible D gene (5 bases). Trimming shortened V by 8 bases and J by 2 bases, and 15 bases separated the two germline ends. The germline V gene has CDR1 MNHEY and CDR2 SVGAGI. The CDR3 is made up of 15 amino acids. This CDR3 reads CASSYSWGTNEKLFF. The CDR3, as DNA: TGTGCCAGCTCCTACTCGTGGGGCACTAATGAAAAACTGTTTTTT.

This clone was counted once. The chain couples TRBV30 to TRBJ2-5; D may be TRBD1 (6 bases). Trimming left V 0 bases short and J 1 base short, with 12 bases between. The germline V gene has CDR1 GTSNPN and CDR2 SVGIG (reference sequence). This CDR3 is built from 15 residues. CDR3 sequence (DNA): TGTGCCTGGAGTGTCACAGGCAGGGGCCAAGAGACCCAGTACTTC. Its translation: CAWSVTGRGQETQYF.

This clone was detected a few times. The chain couples TRBV29-1 to TRBJ2-1, with D maybe TRBD1 (5 bases). Germline V lookup: CDR1 SQVTM, CDR2 ANQGSEA. The V end lost 7 bases, the J end lost 8 bases, and 12 bases lay between the germline ends. The CDR3 has 11 residues. This CDR3 is CSARVGYEQFF. The CDR3 nucleotides are TGCAGCGCCAGGGTCGGGTATGAGCAGTTCTTC.

This clone was observed a handful of times. DNA of the CDR3: TGTGCCAGCAGACCGCGGGGGAACAATGAGCAGTTCTTC. It specifies CASRPRGNNEQFF. The chain couples TRBV2 to TRBJ2-1; 7 nucleotides match TRBD2. Germline values: CDR1 SNHLY, CDR2 FYNNEI. Unmatched junction bases numbered 4, after V lost 6 bases and J lost 5 bases. CDR3 length equals 13 residues.

V and J are TRBV30 and TRBJ2-7; 7 nucleotides agree with TRBD1. Looked up from germline, CDR1 is GTSNPN and CDR2 is SVGIG (reference sequence). The V gene end was trimmed by 6 bases and the J gene end by 0 bases; junction bases not matched to a gene: 5. This CDR3 is built from 13 residues. In nucleotides, the CDR3 is TGTGCCTGCCGACAGGGCCTCTCCTACGAGCAGTACTTC. The encoded protein is CACRQGLSYEQYF.

This clone was detected only a few times. The V gene is TRBV11-1, the J gene TRBJ1-6; the match to TRBD1 covers 7 bases. The CDR3 is made up of 18 amino acids. J was trimmed by 0 bases and V by 2 bases; bases with no gene match: 7. Germline V gene sequence: CDR1 SGHAT, CDR2 FQDESV (reference sequence). CDR3 protein: CASSLLPTGSSYNSPLHF. DNA of the CDR3: TGTGCCAGCAGCTTACTCCCGACAGGGAGCTCCTATAATTCACCCCTCCACTTT.

The genes are TRBV27 and TRBJ2-7, with D perhaps matching TRBD1 (6 bases). Trimming shortened V by 8 bases and J by 1 base, and 18 bases separated the two germline ends. CDR1 and CDR2 from the germline V gene are MNHEY and SMNVEV (reference sequence). CDR3 size: 15 residues. The CDR3 is CASARTGTLSYEQYF. CDR3 nucleotide sequence: TGTGCCAGCGCCAGAACCGGGACACTTTCCTACGAGCAGTACTTC.

On this clone: At one of its ends the junction is not consistent with the germline gene, which may arise from a read error. The rearrangement links TRBV7-7 to TRBJ2-2, with a tentative D call TRBD2 (7 bases). This CDR3 contains 15 residues. Germline V gene data show CDR1 as SSHAT and CDR2 as FNYEAQ (reference sequence). In nucleotides, the CDR3 is TGTGCTAGCAGCCCCCGGCGGGGGCACACCGGGGAGCTGTTTTTT. This translates into CASSPRRGHTGELFF. The variable domain in full, completed from reference TRBV7-7 and TRBJ2-2, reads GAGVSQSPRYKVTKRGQDVTLRCDPISSHATLYWYQQALGQGPEFLTYFNYEAQPDKSGLPSDRFSAERPEGSISTLTIQRTEQRDSAMYRCASSPRRGHTGELFFGEGSRLTVL.

The chain recombines TRBV5-6 with TRBJ2-7; 8 bases agree with TRBD1. Trimming removed 5 bases from V and 3 bases from J; junction bases left unmatched: 10. This CDR3 has 15 amino acids. CDR1 is SGHDT and CDR2 is YYEEEE in the germline V gene. For the CDR3, the DNA is TGTGCCAGCAGTTCGGGACAGGTCACGGTCTACGAGCAGTACTTC. Protein sequence: CASSSGQVTVYEQYF.

The CDR3 spells CAIAGQGDEQYF. The DNA of the CDR3 is TGTGCCATAGCGGGACAGGGGGACGAGCAGTACTTC. The V and J genes are TRBV10-3 and TRBJ2-7; 11 nucleotides match TRBD1. The CDR3 extends over 12 amino acids. Per germline, CDR1 ENHRY and CDR2 SYGVKD. The V gene end was trimmed by 9 bases and the J gene end by 5 bases; junction bases not matched to a gene: 3.

V is TRBV25-1 and J is TRBJ2-3, with D perhaps matching TRBD2 (6 bases). The CDR3 is 13 amino acids. The germline V and J ends were trimmed by 6 bases and 7 bases, with 14 bases remaining between them. Germline CDR1 MGHDK, CDR2 SYGVNS. The CDR3 sequence is CASRTRGAHTQYF. Here the CDR3 DNA reads TGTGCCAGCAGGACCCGCGGGGCACATACGCAGTATTTT.